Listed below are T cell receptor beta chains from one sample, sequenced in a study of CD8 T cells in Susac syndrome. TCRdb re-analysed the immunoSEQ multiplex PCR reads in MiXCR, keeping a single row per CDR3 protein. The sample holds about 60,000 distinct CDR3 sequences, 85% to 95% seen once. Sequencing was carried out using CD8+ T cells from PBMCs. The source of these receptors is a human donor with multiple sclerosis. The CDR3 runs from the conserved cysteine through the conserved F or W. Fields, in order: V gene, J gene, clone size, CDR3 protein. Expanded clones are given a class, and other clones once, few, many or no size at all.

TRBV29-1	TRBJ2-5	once	CSVEKGKETQYF
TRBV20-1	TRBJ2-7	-	CSARVEGAYEQYF
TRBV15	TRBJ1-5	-	CATSREGSSNQPQHF
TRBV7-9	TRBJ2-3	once	CASSLAHTLAVPTDTQYF
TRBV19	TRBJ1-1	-	CASHRVGTEAFF
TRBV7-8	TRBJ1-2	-	CASSPTRTGGIYGYTF
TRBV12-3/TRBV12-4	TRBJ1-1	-	CASSSGTAAEAFF
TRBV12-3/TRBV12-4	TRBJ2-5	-	CASTPVEGETQYF
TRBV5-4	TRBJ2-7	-	CASSDSRPFENEQYF
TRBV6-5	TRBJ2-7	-	CASSHRTGGDEQYF
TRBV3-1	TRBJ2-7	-	CASSLGQGVYEQYF
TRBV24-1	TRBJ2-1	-	CATGQGYNEQFF
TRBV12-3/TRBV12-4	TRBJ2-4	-	CASSVNKNIQYF
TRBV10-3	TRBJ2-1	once	CAISDPDAYNEQFF
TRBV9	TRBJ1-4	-	CASSPRLHEKLFF
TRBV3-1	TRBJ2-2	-	CASSPSIGELFF
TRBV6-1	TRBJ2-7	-	CAIKQLVDGPYEQYF
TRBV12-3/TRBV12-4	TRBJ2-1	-	CASSLTPGWTPYNEQFF
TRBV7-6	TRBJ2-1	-	CASSAPTGYEQFF
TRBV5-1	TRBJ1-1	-	CASSFRQEAFF
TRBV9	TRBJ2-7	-	CASSVAGTGGYEQYF
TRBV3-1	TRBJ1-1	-	CASSHGTGGWDTEAFF
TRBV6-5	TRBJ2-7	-	CASSSPYDPFGGEQYF
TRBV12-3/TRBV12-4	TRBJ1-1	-	CASSLNAEAFF
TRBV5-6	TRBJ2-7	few	CASSLGTSGYEQYF
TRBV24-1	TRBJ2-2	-	CATSDLLGTSGKNTGELFF
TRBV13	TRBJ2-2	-	CASAGGEDGELFF
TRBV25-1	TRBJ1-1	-	CASSESGWWNTEAFF
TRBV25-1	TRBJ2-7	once	CASSDIRGSEQYF
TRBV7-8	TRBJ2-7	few	CASSTPIPYEQYF
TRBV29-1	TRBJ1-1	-	CSVETGALNTEAFF
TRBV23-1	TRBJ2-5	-	CASIEFHDCRQETQYF
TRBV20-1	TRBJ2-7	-	CSANRGDSSYEQYF
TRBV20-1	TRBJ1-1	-	CSARGAGDTEAFF
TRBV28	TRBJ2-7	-	CASRGGSYEQYF
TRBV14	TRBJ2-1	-	CASSQDAGGYNEQFF
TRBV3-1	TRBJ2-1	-	CASSQDVAGAVYNEQFF
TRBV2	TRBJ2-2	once	CASSASDSAANTGELFF
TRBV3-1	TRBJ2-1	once	CASSHADAYNEQFF
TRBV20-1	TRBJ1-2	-	CSAGPSWGKGYTF
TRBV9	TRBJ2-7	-	CASSVDGNSYEQYF
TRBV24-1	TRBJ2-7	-	CATGTLHEQYF